This T cell receptor beta chain was profiled in a study of OX40 agonist ivuxolimab in advanced cancers. Generated by immunoSEQ multiplex PCR, the TCRdb table keeps only in-frame clones and is missing some. The sample holds about 90,000 clones, 91% seen once. From germline, CDR1 is GTSNPN and CDR2 SVGIG (reference sequence). Losses at the gene ends were 4 bases for V and 2 bases for J; bases not matched to a gene: 6. This CDR3 contains 14 residues. This clone was seen just once. What it binds is unknown. Whole-study findings and limits: In the expanded peripheral T cells, antigen specificity was never determined.

The rearrangement joins TRBV30 to TRBJ2-3, with 7 bases identical to TRBD1. The sample consisted of CD4+ or CD8+ T cells sorted from blood, taken in a trial of the OX40 agonist ivuxolimab. The sequence derives from an adult with an advanced solid tumor such as melanoma, head and neck, liver or kidney cancer. CDR3: CAWTQGPTTDTQYF. CDR3 coding DNA: TGTGCCTGGACACAGGGGCCAACCACAGATACGCAGTATTTT.